This record concerns one T cell receptor (beta chain) sequence. The sample comes from a study of T cell changes during pregnancy in multiple sclerosis. Per germline, CDR1 KGHSH and CDR2 LQKENI. CDR3 size: 17 residues. Trimming cost V 2 bases and J 4 bases; bases outside gene matches: 11. Profiling relied on immunoSEQ multiplex PCR, and the TCRdb table lists in-frame clones only, not all of them. The table shows almost 50,000 clones, with over 80% occurring only once. This chain connects TRBV18 to TRBJ1-2; 9 bases match TRBD1. The TCR comes from a female donor with multiple sclerosis, enrolled in a pregnancy study. The material was CD8+ T cells from peripheral blood mononuclear cells, obtained after pregnancy. The CDR3 reads CASSPGTGMPPFYGYTF. The CDR3 DNA sequence: TGTGCCAGCTCACCAGGGACAGGGATGCCCCCCTTCTATGGCTACACCTTC.